Each of the 19 T cell receptor beta chains below was sequenced from the same sample in a study of CD8 T cells in Susac syndrome. Reverse transcription of roughly 0.45 to 1 ug RNA was performed with random hexamers. TCRdb itself ran the immunoSEQ multiplex PCR reads through MiXCR, one entry per CDR3 protein. The sample has approximately 100,000 distinct CDR3 sequences, about nine tenths seen once. The sequenced sample was CD8+ T cells from PBMCs. The origin of the receptors is a human donor in good health.

The J gene is TRBJ1-2, the V gene TRBV3-1; tentative D call: TRBD1 (6 bases). The length of the CDR3 is 15 residues. V lost 1 base and J 4 bases, leaving 13 bases between the germline ends. Germline V CDR1 and CDR2: LGHDT, YNNKEL (reference sequence). As DNA, the CDR3 is TGTGCCAGCAGCCAAGTACAGGGTCAAGGCTATGGCTACACCTTC. Translating gives CASSQVQGQGYGYTF.

V gene TRBV5-1 combines with J gene TRBJ1-1, with a tentative D call TRBD1 (6 bases). Germline V gene data show CDR1 as SGHRS and CDR2 as YFSETQ. The CDR3 spans 16 residues. Between the trimmed V and J ends, which lost 2 bases and 1 base, there was a span of 15 bases. The CDR3 nucleotides are TGCGCCAGCAGCTTTGGGACACTAGCGGCGAACACTGAAGCTTTCTTT. Translation gives CASSFGTLAANTEAFF.

This clonotype was counted a single time. V gene TRBV7-8 combines with J gene TRBJ2-3; no definite D call. This CDR3 contains 15 residues. Trimming took off 5 bases at V and 3 bases at J, with 15 bases between the two ends. Germline CDR1 is SGHVS and CDR2 is FQNEAQ. CDR3 bases: TGTGCCAGCAGCGCAGGAACTCAAGGGACAGATACGCAGTATTTT. Its protein product is CASSAGTQGTDTQYF. Full variable domain (rest looked up from reference TRBV7-8 and TRBJ2-3): GAGVSQSPRYKVAKRGQDVALRCDPISGHVSLFWYQQALGQGPEFLTYFQNEAQLDKSGLPSDRFFAERPEGSVSTLKIQRTQQEDSAVYLCASSAGTQGTDTQYFGPGTRLTVL.

V gene TRBV7-9 combines with J gene TRBJ1-1; D is ambiguous. V lost 1 base and J 3 bases, leaving 6 bases between the germline ends. The CDR3 length is 13 residues. Germline V CDR1 and CDR2: SEHNR, FQNEAQ (reference sequence). The CDR3 nucleotides read TGTGCCAGCAGCTTAGATGCCCACACTGAAGCTTTCTTT. The encoded protein is CASSLDAHTEAFF.

The V call is TRBV13, the J call TRBJ2-1; unclear D gene. V dropped 4 bases and J dropped 6 bases, with 10 bases sitting between them. The germline CDR1 and CDR2 sequences are PRHDT and FYEKMQ (reference sequence). CDR3 length: 13 amino acids. In DNA form, the CDR3 reads TGTGCCAGCAGCTCCGCAGGCTTCAATGAGCAGTTCTTC. Its protein product is CASSSAGFNEQFF.

The CDR3 loop reads CASSQDRTSPSSQFF. In DNA, the CDR3 is TGTGCCAGCAGCCAAGATAGGACTAGCCCTTCTTCGCAGTTCTTC. The chain employs TRBV4-2 and TRBJ2-1; TRBD2 aligns across 8 bases. V trimming: 0 bases; J trimming: 12 bases; junction bases outside the gene matches: 10. This CDR3 spans 15 amino acids. The germline V gene encodes CDR1 LGHNA and CDR2 YNFKEQ.

This rearrangement joins TRBV27 to TRBJ2-7; 10 positions match TRBD2. The CDR3 runs 15 residues. V shed 5 bases and J 4 bases; nucleotides not matched to a gene: 8. Germline V gives CDR1 MNHEY, CDR2 SMNVEV (reference sequence). CDR3 sequence: CASSPTSGITYEQYF. The CDR3 DNA is TGTGCCAGCAGTCCCACTAGCGGGATAACGTACGAGCAGTACTTC.

The CDR3 loop is CASSLGALSSYNEQFF. CDR3 nucleotide sequence: TGTGCCAGCAGCTTAGGTGCGCTGAGCTCCTACAATGAGCAGTTCTTC. V and J are TRBV7-9 and TRBJ2-1; no clear D gene. The V gene's germline CDR1 is SEHNR and CDR2 FQNEAQ (reference sequence). The CDR3 length is 16 residues. The V and J ends lost 1 base and 0 bases respectively, with 10 bases between them.

This chain links TRBV20-1 with TRBJ1-2; a weak D match, TRBD1 (5 bases). The germline CDR1 and CDR2 sequences are DFQATT and SNEGSKA (reference sequence). Trimming left V 1 base short and J 3 bases short, with 18 bases between. This CDR3 is 16 amino acids long. CDR3 region: CSARVQDPGLDYGYTF. As DNA, the CDR3 is TGCAGTGCTAGAGTTCAAGATCCGGGACTCGACTATGGCTACACCTTC.

This clonotype was observed a handful of times. This chain connects TRBV7-9 to TRBJ2-7; a weak D match, TRBD1 (6 bases). The V gene's germline CDR1 is SEHNR and CDR2 FQNEAQ (reference sequence). The CDR3 covers 13 residues. V was clipped by 5 bases and J by 3 bases, with 11 bases between them. CDR3 coding DNA: TGTGCCAGCAGCATCCAGACAGGCTACGAGCAGTACTTC. Translating it yields CASSIQTGYEQYF. The variable domain in full, with the rest retrieved from reference TRBV7-9 and TRBJ2-7, is DTGVSQNPRHKITKRGQNVTFRCDPISEHNRLYWYRQTLGQGPEFLTYFQNEAQLEKSRLLSDRFSAERPKGSFSTLEIQRTEQGDSAMYLCASSIQTGYEQYFGPGTRLTVT.

This clonotype was observed a single time. This chain links TRBV4-3 with TRBJ2-1; 11 positions agree with TRBD2. Germline loops: CDR1 LGHNA, CDR2 YSLEER. The V gene end was trimmed by 0 bases and the J gene end by 10 bases; junction bases not matched to a gene: 11. This CDR3 has 17 residues. The CDR3: CASSQDRVGLAGREQFF. The CDR3 DNA reads TGCGCCAGCAGCCAAGATCGGGTCGGACTAGCGGGTCGAGAGCAGTTCTTC.

This clonotype was observed once. The chain employs TRBV19 and TRBJ1-1; 12 bases match TRBD1. Germline V gene data show CDR1 as LNHDA and CDR2 as SQIVND (reference sequence). CDR3 length: 17 residues. The ends lost 1 base at V and 5 bases at J; junction bases unmatched: 8. CDR3 sequence (DNA): TGTGCCAGTAGTATAGGGGACAGGGGGCGCATTTTGACTGAAGCTTTCTTT. Its translation: CASSIGDRGRILTEAFF.

The chain carries TRBV7-3 and TRBJ2-2; TRBD2 matches 10 bases. This CDR3 is built from 16 residues. Germline V gene lookup returns CDR1 SGHTA and CDR2 FQGTGA. V was clipped by 5 bases and J by 4 bases; unmatched bases: 7. The CDR3 nucleotides read TGTGCCAGCAGCCCGGGGACTAGCGTTGCCACCGGGGAGCTGTTTTTT. It is translated as CASSPGTSVATGELFF. Variable domain in full (rest from reference TRBV7-3 and TRBJ2-2): GAGVSQTPSNKVTEKGKYVELRCDPISGHTALYWYRQSLGQGPEFLIYFQGTGAADDSGLPNDRFFAVRPEGSVSTLKIQRTERGDSAVYLCASSPGTSVATGELFFGEGSRLTVL.

This rearrangement joins TRBV2 to TRBJ1-5; D call uncertain. V was shortened by 4 bases and J by 5 bases, with 3 bases between the two germline ends. Germline V gives CDR1 SNHLY, CDR2 FYNNEI. CDR3 length: 11 amino acids. In DNA form, the CDR3 reads TGTGCCAGCAGTGGGGATCAGCCCCAGCATTTT. Translating gives CASSGDQPQHF.

The chain recombines TRBV15 with TRBJ2-1; D ambiguous. Germline assignment: CDR1 LNHNV and CDR2 YYDKDF (reference sequence). V was pared by 0 bases and J by 10 bases, with 10 bases between. The CDR3 spans 13 residues. The CDR3 bases are TGTGCCACCAGCAGAGACTATGGGCGCGAGCAGTTCTTC. Translation gives CATSRDYGREQFF. Full variable domain (outside the CDR3, taken from reference TRBV15 and TRBJ2-1): DAMVIQNPRYQVTQFGKPVTLSCSQTLNHNVMYWYQQKSSQAPKLLFHYYDKDFNNEADTPDNFQSRRPNTSFCFLDIRSPGLGDTAMYLCATSRDYGREQFFGPGTRLTVL.

The V and J genes are TRBV29-1 and TRBJ1-1; tentative D call: TRBD1 (5 bases). The CDR3 length is 12 residues. Looked up from germline, CDR1 is SQVTM and CDR2 is ANQGSEA. V lost 4 bases and J lost 0, with 6 bases in between. CDR3 nucleotide sequence: TGCAGCGTTGGGGGGGTGAACACTGAAGCTTTCTTT. Its translation: CSVGGVNTEAFF.

This rearrangement joins TRBV10-3 to TRBJ1-3; D remains ambiguous. The CDR3 covers 14 residues. Per germline, CDR1 ENHRY and CDR2 SYGVKD. The ends were cut back, 3 bases at V and 4 bases at J, with 10 bases in the middle. CDR3 in amino acids: CAISERTDGNTIYF. The CDR3 DNA reads as TGTGCCATCAGTGAAAGGACCGACGGAAACACCATATATTTT.

The chain recombines TRBV30 with TRBJ1-2; the D gene is possibly TRBD1 (5 bases). CDR3 length equals 12 residues. The ends were cut back, 2 bases at V and 7 bases at J, with 11 bases in the middle. Germline CDR1 and CDR2: GTSNPN and SVGIG (reference sequence). The CDR3 DNA is TGTGCCTGGAGTCAAGGGGAAAGTGGCTACACCTTC. Translation: CAWSQGESGYTF. Variable domain in full (rest from reference TRBV30 and TRBJ1-2): SQTIHQWPATLVQPVGSPLSLECTVEGTSNPNLYWYRQAAGRGLQLLFYSVGIGQISSEVPQNLSASRPQDRQFILSSKKLLLSDSGFYLCAWSQGESGYTFGSGTRLTVV.

This clonotype has more than one count but fewer than ten. The rearrangement links TRBV12-3 or TRBV12-4 to TRBJ2-2, with 7 bases fitting TRBD1. The CDR3 consists of 15 residues. V shed 5 bases and J 1 base; nucleotides not matched to a gene: 4. The CDR3 sequence: CASSTGTVNTGELFF. The CDR3 DNA follows: TGTGCCAGCAGTACCGGGACAGTGAACACCGGGGAGCTGTTTTTT.